These T cell receptor beta chains were read from a single sample in a study of T cells in localized non-small cell lung cancer. Assay: immunoSEQ multiplex PCR; the TCRdb copy retains only in-frame clones and omits some. The table shows nearly 15,000 clones, with around 85% occurring only once. Sequencing was performed on peripheral blood, taken before any cancer treatment. These receptors were taken from a female donor aged 60 or older with stage I squamous cell lung carcinoma. Both conserved end residues are part of each CDR3. A D gene is named only where the DNA matches it firmly. For some rows the clone size is stated as once, few or many, or as a class when expanded; others skip it.

CASKQGYYNSPLHF TGCGCCAGCAAGCAGGGCTACTATAATTCACCCCTCCACTTT TRBJ1-6 TRBV5-1 - -
CASSQYFPVNTEAFF TGTGCCAGCAGCCAATACTTCCCAGTGAACACTGAAGCTTTCTTT TRBJ1-1 TRBV4-2 - -
CASRTDRVEAFF TGTGCCAGCAGGACTGACCGAGTTGAAGCTTTCTTT TRBJ1-1 TRBV2 - -
CASRQSTGKNSGNTIYF TGTGCCAGCAGGCAAAGTACAGGGAAGAACTCGGGAAACACCATATATTTT TRBJ1-3 TRBV14 - -
CASSDNSNSPLHF TGCGCCAGCAGTGACAACAGTAATTCACCCCTCCACTTT TRBJ1-6 TRBV10-1 - -
CASSPSGAGDEKLFF TGCGCCAGCAGCCCCTCAGGGGCCGGGGATGAAAAACTGTTTTTT TRBJ1-4 TRBV5-1 - -
CASSLVGTDYNEQFF TGCGCCAGCAGCTTGGTAGGGACGGATTACAATGAGCAGTTCTTC TRBJ2-1 TRBV5-1 - -
CASSESRTGGINQPQHF TGTGCCAGCAGTGAATCCCGGACAGGGGGGATCAATCAGCCCCAGCATTTT TRBJ1-5 TRBV2 TRBD1 -
CASSEAFGVMNTEAFF TGTGCCAGCAGTGAAGCGTTTGGGGTCATGAACACTGAAGCTTTCTTT TRBJ1-1 TRBV6-1 - -
CAWSVSSGVDAFF TGTGCCTGGAGTGTATCCTCAGGGGTGGATGCTTTCTTT TRBJ1-1 TRBV30 - -
CAWVLNTEAFF TGTGCCTGGGTATTGAACACTGAAGCTTTCTTT TRBJ1-1 TRBV30 - medium-sized
CASSDYSGGELFF TGTGCCAGCAGTGATTATTCAGGCGGGGAGCTGTTTTTT TRBJ2-2 TRBV6-1 - -
CASSSKGQLYGYTF TGTGCCAGCAGCTCTAAAGGACAACTCTATGGCTACACCTTC TRBJ1-2 TRBV6-4 - -
CASSPRGGASNTEAFF TGTGCCAGCAGCCCCCGGGGGGGAGCGTCGAACACTGAAGCTTTCTTT TRBJ1-1 TRBV7-9 - -
CASSSGQGNYEQYF TGCGCCAGCAGCAGCGGACAGGGGAACTACGAGCAGTACTTC TRBJ2-7 TRBV5-1 TRBD1 -
CASSSRTDSSSYEQYF TGTGCCAGCTCATCCCGGACTGATTCGAGCTCCTACGAGCAGTACTTC TRBJ2-7 TRBV18 - -
CASRTTGGDTEAFF TGTGCCAGCCGTACGACAGGAGGGGACACTGAAGCTTTCTTT TRBJ1-1 TRBV18 - -
CASSLLSYGYTF TGTGCCAGCAGCTTACTGAGTTATGGCTACACCTTC TRBJ1-2 TRBV7-9 - once
CASSYSGIDGELFF TGTGCCAGCAGCTATAGCGGGATAGACGGGGAGCTGTTTTTT TRBJ2-2 TRBV9 TRBD2 -
CASSDTLRTGSTDTQYF TGTGCCAGCAGTGACACCCTGCGGACAGGGAGCACAGATACGCAGTATTTT TRBJ2-3 TRBV6-4 TRBD1 -
CASVPGTGGPTDTQYF TGCGCCAGCGTCCCTGGGACAGGGGGCCCCACAGATACGCAGTATTTT TRBJ2-3 TRBV5-1 TRBD1 -
CASSLDREGLRTF TGTGCCAGCAGCTTAGACAGGGAAGGGTTGCGGACCTTC TRBJ1-2 TRBV7-2 - -
CSGKRRGRAFF TGCAGTGGGAAGAGACGGGGCCGAGCTTTCTTT TRBJ1-1 TRBV20-1 - few
CASRRTGGNNEQFF TGTGCCAGCAGGAGGACAGGGGGGAATAATGAGCAGTTCTTC TRBJ2-1 TRBV5-6 TRBD1 -
CASSRDRGQWETQYF TGTGCCAGCAGTCGTGACAGGGGGCAGTGGGAGACCCAGTACTTC TRBJ2-5 TRBV5-4 TRBD1 -
CASSIGPGPGYTEAFF TGTGCCAGTAGTATAGGTCCAGGGCCGGGTTACACTGAAGCTTTCTTT TRBJ1-1 TRBV19 - -
CAWSVPGMANSPLHF TGTGCCTGGAGTGTACCGGGGATGGCGAATTCACCCCTCCACTTT TRBJ1-6 TRBV30 - -
CASSLNRWGARPGANVLTF TGTGCCAGCAGTCTCAATAGGTGGGGGGCTCGTCCTGGGGCCAACGTCCTGACTTTC TRBJ2-6 TRBV28 - -
CASSPRQVANYGYTF TGTGCCAGTAGTCCAAGACAGGTAGCTAACTATGGCTACACCTTC TRBJ1-2 TRBV19 - -
CASSLPTAGDSGNTIYF TGCGCCAGCAGCCTACCTACGGCCGGGGACTCTGGAAACACCATATATTTT TRBJ1-3 TRBV4-1 - -
CASIPPGKPGELFF TGTGCCAGCATCCCCCCAGGGAAACCCGGGGAGCTGTTTTTT TRBJ2-2 TRBV28 - -
CASSIAQETQYF TGTGCCAGTAGTATCGCTCAAGAGACCCAGTACTTC TRBJ2-5 TRBV19 - -
CASSLDRGELFF TGTGCCAGCAGCTTGGATCGGGGGGAGCTGTTTTTT TRBJ2-2 TRBV5-4 - -
CASSPYHQSTDTQYF TGCGCCAGCAGCCCCTATCATCAGAGCACAGATACGCAGTATTTT TRBJ2-3 TRBV4-1 - -
CAWSKDSNEQYF TGTGCCTGGAGTAAGGACAGCAACGAGCAGTACTTC TRBJ2-7 TRBV30 - -
CASSPMEGYNEQFF TGTGCCAGCAGCCCCATGGAGGGCTACAATGAGCAGTTCTTC TRBJ2-1 TRBV28 - -
CASSDRVYSNQPQHF TGTGCCAGCAGCGATCGGGTCTATAGCAATCAGCCCCAGCATTTT TRBJ1-5 TRBV5-6 - -
CASSFQGGYTF TGTGCCAGCAGCTTCCAGGGGGGCTACACCTTC TRBJ1-2 TRBV6-5 - -
CASSQDFGTDTQYF TGCGCCAGCAGCCAAGATTTTGGCACAGATACGCAGTATTTT TRBJ2-3 TRBV4-1 - -
CASSPTGNRNTIYF TGTGCCAGCTCACCAACGGGGAACCGGAACACCATATATTTT TRBJ1-3 TRBV18 - -
CASSQDSGGEKLFF TGCGCCAGCAGCCAAGATTCGGGGGGGGAAAAACTGTTTTTT TRBJ1-4 TRBV4-1 - -
CASSVGLARGAYNEQFF TGTGCCAGCAGCGTAGGACTAGCGAGGGGCGCCTACAATGAGCAGTTCTTC TRBJ2-1 TRBV9 TRBD2 -
CASSFNWDQPQHF TGCGCCAGCAGCTTCAATTGGGATCAGCCCCAGCATTTT TRBJ1-5 TRBV5-1 - -
CASSKASRGEHQPQHF TGTGCCAGCAGCAAAGCATCGAGGGGAGAACACCAGCCCCAGCATTTT TRBJ1-5 TRBV21-1 - -
CASSKKENTEAFF TGTGCCAGCTCCAAGAAAGAGAACACTGAAGCTTTCTTT TRBJ1-1 TRBV6-1 - -
CASSKNYNTEAFF TGTGCCAGCAGCAAGAACTATAACACTGAAGCTTTCTTT TRBJ1-1 TRBV6-4 - medium-sized
CASSGSGTGNTIYF TGCGCCAGCAGTGGGTCCGGGACTGGAAACACCATATATTTT TRBJ1-3 TRBV10-1 - -
CASSLTLDRSPLYSYEQYF TGCGCCAGCAGCTTGACCCTCGACAGGTCCCCACTTTACTCCTACGAGCAGTACTTC TRBJ2-7 TRBV5-1 - -
CASSLGRGETQYF TGTGCCAGCAGCTTAGGCAGGGGAGAGACCCAGTACTTC TRBJ2-5 TRBV11-3 - -
CASSLDLNSPLHF TGTGCCAGCAGTTTAGACCTAAATTCACCCCTCCACTTT TRBJ1-6 TRBV7-3 - -
CASSFAGYQSGYTF TGCGCCAGCAGCTTTGCAGGGTATCAGTCTGGCTACACCTTC TRBJ1-2 TRBV5-1 - -
CASSLLQAGELFF TGCGCCAGCAGCTTGCTCCAAGCGGGGGAGCTGTTTTTT TRBJ2-2 TRBV5-1 - -
CASSLMPQGNYNSPLHF TGTGCCAGCAGTTTAATGCCACAGGGGAACTATAATTCACCCCTCCACTTT TRBJ1-6 TRBV28 TRBD1 -